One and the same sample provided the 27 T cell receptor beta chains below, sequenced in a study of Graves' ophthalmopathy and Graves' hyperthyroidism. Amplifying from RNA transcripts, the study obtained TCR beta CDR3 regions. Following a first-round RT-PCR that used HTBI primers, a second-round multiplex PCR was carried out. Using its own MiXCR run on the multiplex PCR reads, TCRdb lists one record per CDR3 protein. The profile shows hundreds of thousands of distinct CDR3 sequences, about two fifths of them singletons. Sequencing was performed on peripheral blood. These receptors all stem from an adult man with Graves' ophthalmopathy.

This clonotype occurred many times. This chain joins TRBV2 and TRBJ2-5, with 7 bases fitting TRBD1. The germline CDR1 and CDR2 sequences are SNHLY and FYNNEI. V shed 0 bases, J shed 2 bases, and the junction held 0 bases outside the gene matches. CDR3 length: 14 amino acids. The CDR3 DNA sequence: TGTGCCAGCAGTGAAGCGGGACAGCAAGAGACCCAGTACTTC. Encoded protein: CASSEAGQQETQYF.

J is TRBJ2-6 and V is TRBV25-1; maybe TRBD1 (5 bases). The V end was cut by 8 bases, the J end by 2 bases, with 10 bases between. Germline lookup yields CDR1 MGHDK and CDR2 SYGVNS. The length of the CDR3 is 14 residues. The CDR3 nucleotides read TGTGCCAGCCTCGGACAAGCTGGGGCCAACGTCCTGACTTTC. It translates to CASLGQAGANVLTF.

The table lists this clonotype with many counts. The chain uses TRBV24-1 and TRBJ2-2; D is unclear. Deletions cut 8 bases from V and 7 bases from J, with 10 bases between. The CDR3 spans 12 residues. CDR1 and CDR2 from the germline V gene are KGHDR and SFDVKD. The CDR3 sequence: CATTGPFGELFF. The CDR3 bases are TGTGCCACCACCGGACCTTTCGGGGAGCTGTTTTTT.

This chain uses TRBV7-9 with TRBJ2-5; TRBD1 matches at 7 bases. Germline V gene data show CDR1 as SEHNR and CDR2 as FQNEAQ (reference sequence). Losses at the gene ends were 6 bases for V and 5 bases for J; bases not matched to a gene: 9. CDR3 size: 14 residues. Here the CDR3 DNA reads TGTGCCAGCAGGTCCTCGAAGGGGGCCGAGACCCAGTACTTC. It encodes CASRSSKGAETQYF.

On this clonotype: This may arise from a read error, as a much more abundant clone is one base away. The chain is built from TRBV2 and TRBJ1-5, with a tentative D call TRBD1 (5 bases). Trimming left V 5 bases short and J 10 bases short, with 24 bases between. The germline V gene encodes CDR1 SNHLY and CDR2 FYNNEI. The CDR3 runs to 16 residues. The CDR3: CASSLWAGTEEYPQHF. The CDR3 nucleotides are TGTGCCAGCAGTTTATGGGCCGGGACCGAAGAATACCCCCAGCATTTT.

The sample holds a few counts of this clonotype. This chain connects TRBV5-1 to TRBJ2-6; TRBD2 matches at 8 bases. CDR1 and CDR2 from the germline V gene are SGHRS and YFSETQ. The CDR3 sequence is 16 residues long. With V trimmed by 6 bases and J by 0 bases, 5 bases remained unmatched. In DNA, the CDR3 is TGCGCCAGCACTCGGGGGGGCCACTCTGGGGCCAACGTCCTGACTTTC. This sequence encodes CASTRGGHSGANVLTF.

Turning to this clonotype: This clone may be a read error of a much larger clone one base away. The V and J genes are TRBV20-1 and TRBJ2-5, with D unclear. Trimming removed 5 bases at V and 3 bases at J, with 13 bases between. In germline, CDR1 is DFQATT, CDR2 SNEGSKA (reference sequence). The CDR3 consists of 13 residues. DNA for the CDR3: TGCAGTGCTTTCCAAGGGCGAGAAGAGACCCAGTACTTC. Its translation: CSAFQGREETQYF.

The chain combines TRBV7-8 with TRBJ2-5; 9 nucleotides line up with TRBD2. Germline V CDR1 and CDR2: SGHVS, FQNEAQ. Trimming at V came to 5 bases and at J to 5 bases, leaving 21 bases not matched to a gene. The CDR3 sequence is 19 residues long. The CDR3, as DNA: TGTGCCAGCAGCCCCCTCGCGGGGGGGGCGGGGGGCCTCTGGGAGACCCAGTACTTC. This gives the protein CASSPLAGGAGGLWETQYF.

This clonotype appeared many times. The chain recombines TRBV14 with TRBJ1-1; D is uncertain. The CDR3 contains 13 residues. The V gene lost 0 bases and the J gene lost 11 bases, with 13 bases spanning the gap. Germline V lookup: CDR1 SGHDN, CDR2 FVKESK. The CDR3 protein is CASSQDRRVRAFF. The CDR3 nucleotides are TGTGCCAGCAGCCAAGATAGGAGGGTACGGGCTTTCTTT. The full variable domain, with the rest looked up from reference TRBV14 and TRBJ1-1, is EAGVTQFPSHSVIEKGQTVTLRCDPISGHDNLYWYRRVMGKEIKFLLHFVKESKQDESGMPNNRFLAERTGGTYSTLKVQPAELEDSGVYFCASSQDRRVRAFFGQGTRLTVV.

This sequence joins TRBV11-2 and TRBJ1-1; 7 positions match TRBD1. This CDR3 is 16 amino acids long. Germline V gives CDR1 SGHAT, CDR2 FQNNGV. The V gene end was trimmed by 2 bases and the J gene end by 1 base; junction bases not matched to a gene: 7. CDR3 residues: CASSLTGEGPNTEAFF. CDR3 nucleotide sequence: TGTGCCAGCAGCTTAACAGGGGAGGGTCCGAACACTGAAGCTTTCTTT.

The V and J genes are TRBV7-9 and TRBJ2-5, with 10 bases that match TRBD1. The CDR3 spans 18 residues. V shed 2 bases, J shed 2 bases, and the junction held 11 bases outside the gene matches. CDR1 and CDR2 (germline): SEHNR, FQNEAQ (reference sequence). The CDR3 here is CASSLTRRTGGSQETQYF. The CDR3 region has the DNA TGTGCCAGCAGCTTAACCCGTCGGACAGGGGGGAGTCAAGAGACCCAGTACTTC.

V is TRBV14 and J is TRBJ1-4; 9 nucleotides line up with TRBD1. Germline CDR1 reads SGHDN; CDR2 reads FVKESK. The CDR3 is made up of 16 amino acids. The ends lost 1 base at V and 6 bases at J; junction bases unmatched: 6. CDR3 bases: TGTGCCAGCAGCCAAGGTTTCGGGACAGGGTATGAAAAACTGTTTTTT. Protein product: CASSQGFGTGYEKLFF.

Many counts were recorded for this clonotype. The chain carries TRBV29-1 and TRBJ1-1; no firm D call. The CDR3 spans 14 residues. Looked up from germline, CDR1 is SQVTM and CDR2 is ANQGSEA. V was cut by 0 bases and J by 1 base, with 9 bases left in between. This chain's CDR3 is CSVEDGQRNTEAFF. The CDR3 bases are TGCAGCGTTGAAGATGGGCAGAGGAACACTGAAGCTTTCTTT.

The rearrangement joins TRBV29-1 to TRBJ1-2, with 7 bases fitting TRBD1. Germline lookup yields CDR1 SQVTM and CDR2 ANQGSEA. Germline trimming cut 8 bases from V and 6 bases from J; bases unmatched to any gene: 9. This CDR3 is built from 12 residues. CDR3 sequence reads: CSRSTGSDGYTF. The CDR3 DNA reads TGCAGCCGATCGACAGGGAGCGATGGCTACACCTTC.

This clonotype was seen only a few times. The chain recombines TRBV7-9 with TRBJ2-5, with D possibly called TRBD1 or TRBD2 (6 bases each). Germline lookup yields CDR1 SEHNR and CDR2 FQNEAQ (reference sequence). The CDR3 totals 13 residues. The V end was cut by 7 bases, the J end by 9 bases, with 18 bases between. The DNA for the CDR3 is TGTGCCAGCATCCTGGGGGGTGCAGGGGCCCAGTACTTC. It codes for CASILGGAGAQYF.

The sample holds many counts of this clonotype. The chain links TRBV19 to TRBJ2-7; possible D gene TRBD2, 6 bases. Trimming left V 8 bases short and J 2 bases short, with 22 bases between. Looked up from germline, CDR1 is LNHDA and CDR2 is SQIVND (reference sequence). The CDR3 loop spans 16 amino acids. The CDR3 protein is CASAKAAGGKAYEQYF. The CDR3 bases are TGTGCCAGTGCCAAGGCAGCTGGCGGGAAGGCCTACGAGCAGTACTTC. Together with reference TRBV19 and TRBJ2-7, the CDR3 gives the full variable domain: DGGITQSPKYLFRKEGQNVTLSCEQNLNHDAMYWYRQDPGQGLRLIYYSQIVNDFQKGDIAEGYSVSREKKESFPLTVTSAQKNPTAFYLCASAKAAGGKAYEQYFGPGTRLTVT.

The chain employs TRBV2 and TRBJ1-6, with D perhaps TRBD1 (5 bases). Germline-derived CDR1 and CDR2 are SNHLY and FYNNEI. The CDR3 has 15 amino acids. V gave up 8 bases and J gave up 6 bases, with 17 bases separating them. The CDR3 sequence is CASSPFPTVNSPLHF. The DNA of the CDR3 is TGTGCCAGCTCCCCTTTCCCGACAGTTAATTCACCCCTCCACTTT.

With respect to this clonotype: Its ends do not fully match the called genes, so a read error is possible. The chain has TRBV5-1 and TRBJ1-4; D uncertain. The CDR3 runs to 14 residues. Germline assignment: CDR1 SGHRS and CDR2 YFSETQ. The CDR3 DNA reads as TGCGCCTGCAGCTTGGTGGGAGGCGGTGAAAAACTGTTTTTT. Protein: CACSLVGGGEKLFF.

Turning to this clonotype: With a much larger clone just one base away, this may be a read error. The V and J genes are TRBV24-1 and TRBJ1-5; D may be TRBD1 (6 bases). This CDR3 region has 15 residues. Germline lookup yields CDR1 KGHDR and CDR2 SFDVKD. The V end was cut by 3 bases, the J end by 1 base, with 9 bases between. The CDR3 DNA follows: TGTGCCACCAGTGATGATGGACAGAGCAATCAGCCCCAGCATTTT. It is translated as CATSDDGQSNQPQHF.

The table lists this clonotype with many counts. This CDR3 reads CSARVQRGKYEQYF. In DNA, the CDR3 is TGCAGTGCTAGAGTTCAACGGGGAAAGTACGAGCAGTACTTC. The chain couples TRBV20-1 to TRBJ2-7; maybe TRBD2 (5 bases). Germline lookup yields CDR1 DFQATT and CDR2 SNEGSKA (reference sequence). The CDR3 consists of 14 residues. The V end lost 1 base, the J end lost 4 bases, and 14 bases lay between the germline ends.

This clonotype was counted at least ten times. The CDR3 sequence: CSARGGQNYGYTF. The CDR3 region has the DNA TGCAGTGCTAGAGGGGGACAGAACTATGGCTACACCTTC. V gene TRBV20-1 combines with J gene TRBJ1-2; TRBD1 matches 7 bases. Trimming took 1 base from V and 2 from J; bases not matched to a gene: 1. This CDR3 region has 13 residues. The germline V gene encodes CDR1 DFQATT and CDR2 SNEGSKA (reference sequence).

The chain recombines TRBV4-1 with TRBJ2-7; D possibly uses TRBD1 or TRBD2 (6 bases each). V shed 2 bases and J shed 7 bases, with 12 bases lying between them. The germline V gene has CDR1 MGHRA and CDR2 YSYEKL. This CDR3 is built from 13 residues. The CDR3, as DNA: TGCGCCAGCAGCCAATGGGGGGCTGAAGAGCAGTACTTC. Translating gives CASSQWGAEEQYF.

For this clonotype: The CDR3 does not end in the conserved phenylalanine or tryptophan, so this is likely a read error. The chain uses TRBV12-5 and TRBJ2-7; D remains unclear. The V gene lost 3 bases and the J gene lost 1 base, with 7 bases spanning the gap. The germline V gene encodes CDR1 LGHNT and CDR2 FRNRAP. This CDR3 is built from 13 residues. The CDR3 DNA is TGTGCTAGTGGTTTTGGGGTTTCCTACGAGCAGTACCTC. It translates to CASGFGVSYEQYL.

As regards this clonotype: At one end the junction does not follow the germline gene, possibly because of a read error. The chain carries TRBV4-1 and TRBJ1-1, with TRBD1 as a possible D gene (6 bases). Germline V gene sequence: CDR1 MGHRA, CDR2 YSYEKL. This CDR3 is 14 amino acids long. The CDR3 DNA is TGCGCCAGCAGCCAAGAGTCCAGGGGCACTGAAGCTTCCTTT. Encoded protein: CASSQESRGTEASF.

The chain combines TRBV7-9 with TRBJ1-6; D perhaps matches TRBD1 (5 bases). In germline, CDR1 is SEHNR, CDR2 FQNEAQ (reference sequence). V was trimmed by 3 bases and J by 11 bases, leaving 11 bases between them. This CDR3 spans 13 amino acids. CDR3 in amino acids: CASSLGQGPPLHF. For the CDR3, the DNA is TGTGCCAGCAGCTTGGGGCAGGGACCACCCCTCCACTTT.

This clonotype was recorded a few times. Here the CDR3 DNA reads TGCGCCAGCAGCTTAGCCCCAGTCGTACTGAACACTGAAGCTTTCTTT. Amino acid sequence: CASSLAPVVLNTEAFF. V is TRBV5-1 and J is TRBJ1-1; D is undetermined. The CDR3 consists of 16 residues. Germline values: CDR1 SGHRS, CDR2 YFSETQ. The V gene lost 2 bases and the J gene lost 0 bases, with 14 bases spanning the gap.

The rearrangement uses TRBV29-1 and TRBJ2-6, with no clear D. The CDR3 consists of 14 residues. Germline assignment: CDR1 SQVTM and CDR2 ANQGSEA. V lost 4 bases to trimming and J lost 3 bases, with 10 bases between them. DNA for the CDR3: TGCAGCGTTGTCGGCCGGCGTGGGGCCAACGTCCTGACTTTC. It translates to CSVVGRRGANVLTF.